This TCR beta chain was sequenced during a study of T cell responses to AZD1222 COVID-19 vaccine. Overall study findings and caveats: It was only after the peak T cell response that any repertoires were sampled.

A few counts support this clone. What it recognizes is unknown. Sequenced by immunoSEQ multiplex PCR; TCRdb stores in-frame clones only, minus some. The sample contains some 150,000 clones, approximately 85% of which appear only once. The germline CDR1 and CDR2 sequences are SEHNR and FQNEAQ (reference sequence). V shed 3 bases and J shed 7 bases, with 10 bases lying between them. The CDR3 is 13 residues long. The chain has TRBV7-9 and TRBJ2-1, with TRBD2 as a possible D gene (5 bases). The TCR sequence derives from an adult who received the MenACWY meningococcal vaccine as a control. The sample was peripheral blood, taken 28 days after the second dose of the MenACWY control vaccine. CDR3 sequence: CASSFGLKNEQFF. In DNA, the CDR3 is TGTGCCAGCAGCTTTGGACTGAAAAATGAGCAGTTCTTC.